This T cell receptor beta chain was sequenced during a study of cytomegalovirus exposure and HLA in healthy donors. Here immunoSEQ multiplex PCR was the method, and the copy in TCRdb shows in-frame clones only, minus some. The profile shows over 200,000 clones, approximately 87% of them singletons. The CDR3 has 13 residues. V dropped 3 bases and J dropped 4 bases, with 7 bases sitting between them. Germline values: CDR1 PRHDT, CDR2 FYEKMQ (reference sequence). This sequence joins TRBV13 and TRBJ2-1; D gene ambiguous. The sequence was obtained from a woman younger than 35 in good health and CMV-seronegative. What was sequenced was PBMCs. CDR3 sequence reads: CASSLAVYNEQFF. The CDR3 DNA reads TGTGCCAGCAGCTTGGCGGTATACAATGAGCAGTTCTTC.